This T cell receptor (beta chain) was retrieved from a study of OX40 agonist ivuxolimab in advanced cancers. Overall study findings and caveats: Determination of antigen specificity was not performed for the expanded peripheral T cells. A proportion of nonresponders additionally exhibited low normalized T-cell clonal expansion.

As concerns this clone: What it binds is not known.

The data were produced by immunoSEQ multiplex PCR, yet TCRdb's version contains in-frame clones alone and is incomplete. The table has 50,000 to 75,000 clones, approximately 89% seen once; the top ten hold 18%. The CDR3 consists of 17 residues. Germline-derived CDR1 and CDR2 are ENHRY and SYGVKD. Trimming stripped 0 bases from V and 3 bases from J, with 16 bases between. Sequenced material: CD4+ or CD8+ T cells sorted from blood, taken in a trial of the OX40 agonist ivuxolimab. The sequence was obtained from an adult with an advanced solid tumor such as melanoma, head and neck, liver or kidney cancer. The J gene is TRBJ2-3, the V gene TRBV10-3; the D gene is possibly TRBD2 (5 bases). The CDR3 sequence is CAISESTRTGSTDTQYF. Here the CDR3 DNA reads TGTGCCATCAGTGAGTCGACTCGGACTGGGAGTACAGATACGCAGTATTTT.